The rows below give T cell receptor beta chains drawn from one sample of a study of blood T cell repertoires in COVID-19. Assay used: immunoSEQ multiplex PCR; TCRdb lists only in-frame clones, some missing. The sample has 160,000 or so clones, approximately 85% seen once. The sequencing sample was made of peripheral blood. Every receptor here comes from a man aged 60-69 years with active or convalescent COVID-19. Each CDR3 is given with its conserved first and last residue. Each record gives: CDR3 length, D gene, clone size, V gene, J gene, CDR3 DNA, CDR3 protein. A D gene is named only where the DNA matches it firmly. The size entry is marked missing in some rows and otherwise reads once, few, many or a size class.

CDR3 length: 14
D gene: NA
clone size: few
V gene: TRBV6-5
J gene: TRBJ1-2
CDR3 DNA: TGTGCCAGCAGTCTCAGGGCCATCGGGGGGGGCTACACCTTC
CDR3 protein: CASSLRAIGGGYTF

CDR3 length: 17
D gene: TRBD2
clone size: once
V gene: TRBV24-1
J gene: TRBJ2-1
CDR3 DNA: TGTGCCACCAGTGATCCTCAGAGGGTAGCGGGGGTAAGTGAGCAGTTCTTC
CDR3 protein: CATSDPQRVAGVSEQFF

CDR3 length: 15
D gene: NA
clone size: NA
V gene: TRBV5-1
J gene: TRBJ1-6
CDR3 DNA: TGCGCCAGCAGCTTGACAGGAAATGGTAATTCACCCCTCCACTTT
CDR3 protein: CASSLTGNGNSPLHF

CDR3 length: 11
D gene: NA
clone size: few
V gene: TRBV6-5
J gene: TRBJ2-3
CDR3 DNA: TGTGCCAGCCAGGAGGGCGGTACGCAGTATTTT
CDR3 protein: CASQEGGTQYF

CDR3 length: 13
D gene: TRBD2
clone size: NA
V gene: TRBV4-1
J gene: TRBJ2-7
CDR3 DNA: TGCGCCAGCAGCTATCGGGGGGATTACGAGCAGTACTTC
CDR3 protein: CASSYRGDYEQYF

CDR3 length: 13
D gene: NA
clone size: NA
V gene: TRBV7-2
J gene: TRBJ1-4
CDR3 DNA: TGTGCCAGCAGCCAGAGGTTTAATGAAAAACTGTTTTTT
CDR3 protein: CASSQRFNEKLFF

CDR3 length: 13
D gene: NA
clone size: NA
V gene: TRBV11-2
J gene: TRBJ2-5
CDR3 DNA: TGTGCCAGCAGCTCCAGGCTGCAAGAGACCCAGTACTTC
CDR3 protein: CASSSRLQETQYF

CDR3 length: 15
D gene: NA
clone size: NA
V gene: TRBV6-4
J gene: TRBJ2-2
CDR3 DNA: TGTGCCAGCAGTGAATGGCCGCAGGGCACCGGGGAGCTGTTTTTT
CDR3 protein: CASSEWPQGTGELFF

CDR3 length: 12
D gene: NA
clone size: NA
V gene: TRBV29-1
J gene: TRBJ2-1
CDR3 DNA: TGCAGCGTTATGACAGAATACAATGAGCAGTTCTTC
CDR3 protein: CSVMTEYNEQFF

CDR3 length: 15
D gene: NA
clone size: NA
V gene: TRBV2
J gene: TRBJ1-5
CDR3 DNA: TGTGCCAGCAGTGAGGAGAGACTCGGCAATCAGCCCCAGCATTTT
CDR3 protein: CASSEERLGNQPQHF

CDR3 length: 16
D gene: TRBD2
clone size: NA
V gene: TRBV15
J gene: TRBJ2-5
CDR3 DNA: TGTGCCACCAGCAGCGCCGAGCGGGGGGGACAAGAGACCCAGTACTTC
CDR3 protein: CATSSAERGGQETQYF

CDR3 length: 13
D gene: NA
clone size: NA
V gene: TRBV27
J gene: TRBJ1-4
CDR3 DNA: TGTGCCAGCAGTAACAGACCTAATGAAAAACTGTTTTTT
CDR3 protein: CASSNRPNEKLFF

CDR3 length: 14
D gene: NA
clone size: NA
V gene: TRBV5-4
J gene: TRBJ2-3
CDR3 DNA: TGTGCCAGCAGCCCTTTTCCGGACTACCACACGCAGTATTTT
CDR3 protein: CASSPFPDYHTQYF

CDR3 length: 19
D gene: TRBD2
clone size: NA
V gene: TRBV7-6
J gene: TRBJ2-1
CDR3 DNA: TGTGCCAGCAGCTCGAGACAGGGAATCCCTAGCGGGAGGGACAATGAGCAGTTCTTC
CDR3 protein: CASSSRQGIPSGRDNEQFF

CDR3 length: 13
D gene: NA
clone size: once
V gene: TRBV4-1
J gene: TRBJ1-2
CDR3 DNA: TGCGCCAGCAGCCAAGTAGGGGTCTATGGCTACACCTTC
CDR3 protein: CASSQVGVYGYTF

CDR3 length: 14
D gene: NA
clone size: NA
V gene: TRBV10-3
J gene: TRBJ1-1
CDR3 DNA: TGTGCCATCAGTGCAACGACAGGAAAAGATGAAGCTTTCTTT
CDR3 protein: CAISATTGKDEAFF

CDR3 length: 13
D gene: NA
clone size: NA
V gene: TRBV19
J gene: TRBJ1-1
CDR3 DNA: TGTGCCAGTAGTACACAGGTTAACACTGAAGCTTTCTTT
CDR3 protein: CASSTQVNTEAFF

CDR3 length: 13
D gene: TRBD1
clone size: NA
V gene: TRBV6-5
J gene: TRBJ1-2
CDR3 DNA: TGTGCCAGCAGTACCGGGACAGGGGGAGGCTACACCTTC
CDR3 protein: CASSTGTGGGYTF

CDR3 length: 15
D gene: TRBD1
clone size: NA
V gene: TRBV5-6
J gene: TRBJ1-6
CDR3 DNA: TGTGCCAGCAGCTGGGGACAGGGAGATAATTCACCCCTCCACTTT
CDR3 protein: CASSWGQGDNSPLHF

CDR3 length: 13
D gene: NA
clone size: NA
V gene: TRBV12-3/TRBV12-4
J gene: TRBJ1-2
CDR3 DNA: TGTGCCAGCAGGAACAGGGCTCTGTGGGGCTACACCTTC
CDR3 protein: CASRNRALWGYTF

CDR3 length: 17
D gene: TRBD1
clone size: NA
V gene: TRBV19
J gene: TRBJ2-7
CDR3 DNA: TGTGCCAGTAGTAAACGGGGACAGGGGGCTTCCTCCTACGAGCAGTACTTC
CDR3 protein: CASSKRGQGASSYEQYF

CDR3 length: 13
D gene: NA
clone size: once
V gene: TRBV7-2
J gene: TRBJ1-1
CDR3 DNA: TGTGCCAGCAGCCGCACAGTGAACACTGAAGCTTTCTTT
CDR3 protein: CASSRTVNTEAFF

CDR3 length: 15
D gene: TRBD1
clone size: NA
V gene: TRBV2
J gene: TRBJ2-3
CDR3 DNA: TGTGCCAGCAAAGACCCGGGACAGGGTGCAGATACGCAGTATTTT
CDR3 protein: CASKDPGQGADTQYF

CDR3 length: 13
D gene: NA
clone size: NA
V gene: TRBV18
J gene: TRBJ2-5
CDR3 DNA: TGTGCCAGCTCACCACCCGTCGGGGAGACCCAGTACTTC
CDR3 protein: CASSPPVGETQYF

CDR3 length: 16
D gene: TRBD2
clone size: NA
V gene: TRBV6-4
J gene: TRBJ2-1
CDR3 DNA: TGTGCCAGCAGTGAACTAGCGGGGGAGCCTTACAATGAGCAGTTCTTC
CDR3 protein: CASSELAGEPYNEQFF

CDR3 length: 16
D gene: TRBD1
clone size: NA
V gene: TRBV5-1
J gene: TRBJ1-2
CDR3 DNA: TGCGCCAGCAGCTTGCGGGGACAGACCAAGGATTATGGCTACACCTTC
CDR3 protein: CASSLRGQTKDYGYTF

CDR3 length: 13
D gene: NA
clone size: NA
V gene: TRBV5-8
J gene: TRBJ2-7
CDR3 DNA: TGTGCCAGCAGCACTACGGACAGTACTGAGCAGTACTTC
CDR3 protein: CASSTTDSTEQYF

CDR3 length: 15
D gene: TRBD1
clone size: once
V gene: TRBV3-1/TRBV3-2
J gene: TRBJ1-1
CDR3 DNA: TGTGCCAGCAGCCGAATGACAGGGATAAACACTGAAGCTTTCTTT
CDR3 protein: CASSRMTGINTEAFF

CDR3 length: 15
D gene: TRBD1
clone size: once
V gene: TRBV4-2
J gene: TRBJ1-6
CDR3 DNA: TGTGCCAGCAGCCAAGAGCAGGGGGCGGATTCACCCCTCCACTTT
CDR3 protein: CASSQEQGADSPLHF

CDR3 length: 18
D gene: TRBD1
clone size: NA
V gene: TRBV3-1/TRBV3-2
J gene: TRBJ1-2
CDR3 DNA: TGTGCCAGCAGCCGGAGCCGGGACAGGGGATGGGATAACTATGGCTACACCTTC
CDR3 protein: CASSRSRDRGWDNYGYTF

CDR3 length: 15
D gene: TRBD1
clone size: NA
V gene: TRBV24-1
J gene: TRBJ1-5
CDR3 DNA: TGTGCCACCAGTGATGGACAGGGCGGCAATCAGCCCCAGCATTTT
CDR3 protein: CATSDGQGGNQPQHF

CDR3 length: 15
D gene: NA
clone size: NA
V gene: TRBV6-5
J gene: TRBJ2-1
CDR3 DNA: TGTGCCAGCAGTAGTACCTCGAGCTCCTACAATGAGCAGTTCTTC
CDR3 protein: CASSSTSSSYNEQFF

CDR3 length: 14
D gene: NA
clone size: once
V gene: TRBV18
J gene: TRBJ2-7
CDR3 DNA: TGTGCCAGCTCACCACGGGGACAACCCTACGAGCAGTACTTC
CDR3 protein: CASSPRGQPYEQYF

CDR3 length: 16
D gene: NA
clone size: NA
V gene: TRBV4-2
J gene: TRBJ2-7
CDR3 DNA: TGTGCCAGCAGCCAAGAGCTAGCTGCTACCTCCTACGAGCAGTACTTC
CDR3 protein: CASSQELAATSYEQYF

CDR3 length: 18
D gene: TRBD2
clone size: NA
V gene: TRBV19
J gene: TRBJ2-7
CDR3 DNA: TGTGCCAGTAGTGCCGGACTAGCGGGGGCCCTAGGGTCCTACGAGCAGTACTTC
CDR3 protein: CASSAGLAGALGSYEQYF

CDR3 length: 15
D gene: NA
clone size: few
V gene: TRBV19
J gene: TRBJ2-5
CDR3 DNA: TGTGCCAGTAGTATATTGGGCAGGGTAGGAGAGACCCAGTACTTC
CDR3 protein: CASSILGRVGETQYF

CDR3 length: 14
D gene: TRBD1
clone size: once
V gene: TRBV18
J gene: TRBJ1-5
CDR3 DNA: TGTGCCAGCTCGCTTGGACAGGGGAATCAGCCCCAGCATTTT
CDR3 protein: CASSLGQGNQPQHF

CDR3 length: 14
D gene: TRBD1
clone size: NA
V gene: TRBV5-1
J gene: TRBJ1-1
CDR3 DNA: TGCGCCAGCAGCATGACAGGGGGTTACACTGAAGCTTTCTTT
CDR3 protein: CASSMTGGYTEAFF

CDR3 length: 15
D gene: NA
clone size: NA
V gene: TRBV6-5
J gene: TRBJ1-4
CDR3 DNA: TGTGCCAGCAGCCGAAAACAGGGCAGGAATGAAAAACTGTTTTTT
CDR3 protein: CASSRKQGRNEKLFF

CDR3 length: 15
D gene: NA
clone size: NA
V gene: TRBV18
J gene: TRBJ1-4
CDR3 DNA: TGTGCCAGCTCACCACGAGGCTCAACTAATGAAAAACTGTTTTTT
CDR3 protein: CASSPRGSTNEKLFF

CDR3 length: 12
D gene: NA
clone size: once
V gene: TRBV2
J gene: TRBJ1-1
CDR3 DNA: TGTGCCAGCTCCCTAGGGAACACTGAAGCTTTCTTT
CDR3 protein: CASSLGNTEAFF

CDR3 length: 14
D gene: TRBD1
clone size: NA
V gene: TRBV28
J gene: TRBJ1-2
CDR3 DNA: TGTGCCAGCAGTTCCCGGGACAGGGGGTATGGCTACACCTTC
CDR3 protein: CASSSRDRGYGYTF

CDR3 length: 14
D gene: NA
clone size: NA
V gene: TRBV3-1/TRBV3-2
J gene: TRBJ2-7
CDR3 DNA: TGTGCCAGCAGCCACGCCATGGGCTTCTACGAGCAGTACTTC
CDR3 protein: CASSHAMGFYEQYF

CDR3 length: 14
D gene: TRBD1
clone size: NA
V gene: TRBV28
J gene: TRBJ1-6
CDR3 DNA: TGTGCCAGCAGCGAAGGGACAGGAATATCACCCCTCCACTTT
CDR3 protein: CASSEGTGISPLHF

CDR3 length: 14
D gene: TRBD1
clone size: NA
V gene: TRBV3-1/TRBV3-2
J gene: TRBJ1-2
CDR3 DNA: TGTGCCAGCAGCCCCGGGACAGTAAACTATGGCTACACCTTC
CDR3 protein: CASSPGTVNYGYTF

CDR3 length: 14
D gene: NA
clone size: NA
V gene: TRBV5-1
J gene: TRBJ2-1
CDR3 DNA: TGCGCCAGCAGCTTTCGCAGGGGCTGGGATGAGCAGTTCTTC
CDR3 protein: CASSFRRGWDEQFF

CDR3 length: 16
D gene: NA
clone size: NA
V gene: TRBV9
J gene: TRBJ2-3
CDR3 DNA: TGTGCCAGCAGCTCCAGCCAGGGGTCTAGCACAGATACGCAGTATTTT
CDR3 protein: CASSSSQGSSTDTQYF

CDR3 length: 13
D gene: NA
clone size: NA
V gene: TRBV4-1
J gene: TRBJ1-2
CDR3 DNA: TGCGCCAGCAGCCAAGGGGTCGGGTATGGCTACACCTTC
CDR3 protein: CASSQGVGYGYTF

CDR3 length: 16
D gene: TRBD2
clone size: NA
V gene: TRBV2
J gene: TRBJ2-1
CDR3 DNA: TGTGCCAGCAACCGAAGGGCTAGCGGGGGGTCCAATGAGCAGTTCTTC
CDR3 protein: CASNRRASGGSNEQFF

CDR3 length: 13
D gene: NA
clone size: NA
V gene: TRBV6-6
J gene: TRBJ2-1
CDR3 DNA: TGTGCCAGCAGTTACTCTACGGGCAATGAGCAGTTCTTC
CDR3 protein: CASSYSTGNEQFF

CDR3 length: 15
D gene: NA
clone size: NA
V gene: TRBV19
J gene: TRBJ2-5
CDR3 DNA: TGTGCCAGTAGTGTCGTAGTGGGGGGCCAAGAGACCCAGTACTTC
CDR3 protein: CASSVVVGGQETQYF

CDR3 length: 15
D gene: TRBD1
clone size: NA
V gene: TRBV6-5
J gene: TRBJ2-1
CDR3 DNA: TGTGCCAGCAGGACCGTGGACAGGGGGTACAATGAGCAGTTCTTC
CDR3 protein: CASRTVDRGYNEQFF

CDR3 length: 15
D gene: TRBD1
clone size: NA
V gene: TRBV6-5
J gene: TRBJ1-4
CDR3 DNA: TGTGCCAGCAGTTACTCGATAGGGGGCTCGGCAAAACTGTTTTTT
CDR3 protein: CASSYSIGGSAKLFF

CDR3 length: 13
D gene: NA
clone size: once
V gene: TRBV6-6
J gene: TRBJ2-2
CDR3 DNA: TGTGCCACCCAGGGGCAGACTACCGGGGAGCTGTTTTTT
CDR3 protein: CATQGQTTGELFF

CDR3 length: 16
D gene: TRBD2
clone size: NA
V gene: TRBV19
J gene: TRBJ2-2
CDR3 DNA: TGTGCCAGTAGTATCCGGACTAGCGGGAGAGGGGGGGAGCTGTTTTTT
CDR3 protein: CASSIRTSGRGGELFF

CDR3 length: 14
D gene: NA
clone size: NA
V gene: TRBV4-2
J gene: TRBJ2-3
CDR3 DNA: TGTGCCAGCATCCTCCGGGGGAGCACAGATACGCAGTATTTT
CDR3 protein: CASILRGSTDTQYF

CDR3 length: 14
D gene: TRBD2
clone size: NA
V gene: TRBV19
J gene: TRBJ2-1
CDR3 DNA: TGTGCCAGTAGTAGAGCGGGAGTAACCAATGAGCAGTTCTTC
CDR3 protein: CASSRAGVTNEQFF

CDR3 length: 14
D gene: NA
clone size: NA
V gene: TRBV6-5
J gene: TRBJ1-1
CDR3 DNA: TGTGCCAGCAGTCGCGGCCGGGGAGGCACTGAAGCTTTCTTT
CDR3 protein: CASSRGRGGTEAFF

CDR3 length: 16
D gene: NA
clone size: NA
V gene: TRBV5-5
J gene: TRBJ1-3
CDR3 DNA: TGTGCCAGCAGCTTGGTCGGTTTCCACTCTGGAAACACCATATATTTT
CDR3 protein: CASSLVGFHSGNTIYF